This passage covers 7 T cell receptor beta chains from one sample sequenced in a study of beta chain features in type 1 diabetes. The study, taken as a whole, reports: When Type 1 diabetes patients were examined, their TCRB CDR3s proved moderately but significantly shorter in all four CD4+ subsets.

These receptors have no known antigen. The investigators reverse transcribed all of the isolated RNA, so they sequenced expressed TCRB transcripts. Profiling relied on immunoSEQ multiplex PCR, and the TCRdb table lists in-frame clones only, not all of them. The data show 150,000 to 200,000 clones, roughly 65% seen once. Sequencing was performed on naive CD4+ T cells from blood. Receptor source: a man aged 30 to 39 with type 1 diabetes.

This rearrangement joins TRBV27 to TRBJ2-1; 9 positions agree with TRBD1. J was trimmed by 3 bases and V by 6 bases; bases with no gene match: 3. The CDR3 loop spans 14 amino acids. Germline lookup yields CDR1 MNHEY and CDR2 SMNVEV (reference sequence). In DNA, the CDR3 is TGTGCCAGCAGCGACAGGGGGAGCTACAATGAGCAGTTCTTC. It codes for CASSDRGSYNEQFF.

The chain employs TRBV29-1 and TRBJ1-1; 7 nucleotides agree with TRBD1. CDR1 SQVTM and CDR2 ANQGSEA come from the germline V gene. Losses at the gene ends were 7 bases for V and 4 bases for J; bases not matched to a gene: 12. CDR3 length: 14 amino acids. CDR3 sequence reads: CSADRDGLTTEAFF. The CDR3 bases are TGCAGCGCCGACAGGGATGGTTTGACCACTGAAGCTTTCTTT.

The chain combines TRBV30 with TRBJ2-7; 7 bases are shared with TRBD1. Per germline, CDR1 GTSNPN and CDR2 SVGIG (reference sequence). V shed 5 bases, J shed 11 bases, and the junction held 6 bases outside the gene matches. The CDR3 consists of 10 residues. CDR3 loop: CAWGTARKYF. Written as DNA, the CDR3 is TGTGCCTGGGGGACAGCAAGAAAGTACTTC.

The J gene is TRBJ1-2, the V gene TRBV7-2; no reliable D call. CDR1 is SGHTA, CDR2 FQGNSA, per germline. Between the trimmed V and J ends, which lost 0 bases and 7 bases, there was a span of 3 bases. The CDR3 is 11 amino acids. This CDR3 is CASSLAVGYTF. CDR3 in DNA: TGTGCCAGCAGCTTAGCGGTTGGCTACACCTTC.

This clone was recorded once. V usage is TRBV7-2 and J usage is TRBJ1-5; D gene uncertain. Germline CDR1 reads SGHTA; CDR2 reads FQGNSA. V lost 0 bases to trimming and J lost 11 bases, with 11 bases between them. The CDR3 covers 13 residues. This chain's CDR3 is CASSLAGVTAQHF. CDR3 bases: TGTGCCAGCAGCTTAGCGGGCGTCACGGCCCAGCATTTT.

The chain employs TRBV29-1 and TRBJ2-1, with 9 bases lining up with TRBD1. The germline CDR1 and CDR2 sequences are SQVTM and ANQGSEA. The CDR3 runs 14 residues. V was clipped by 7 bases and J by 9 bases; unmatched bases: 13. CDR3 in DNA: TGCAGCGGGCTCCGGGACAGGGCACTCGGTGAGCAGTTCTTC. It codes for CSGLRDRALGEQFF.

The chain employs TRBV19 and TRBJ2-2; weak D call: TRBD1 (5 bases). This CDR3 region has 13 residues. From germline, CDR1 is LNHDA and CDR2 SQIVND (reference sequence). The CDR3 loop reads CATPQGNTGELFF. The CDR3 DNA sequence: TGTGCTACGCCTCAGGGGAACACCGGGGAGCTGTTTTTT.